Shown below are 6 T cell receptor beta chains from a single sample sequenced in a study of cytomegalovirus exposure and HLA in healthy donors. A multiplex PCR was run with 60 Vbeta primers and 13 Jbeta primers. The repertoire was sequenced with immunoSEQ multiplex PCR; TCRdb's copy has only in-frame clones and lacks some. The sample shows a few hundred thousand clones, about nine tenths of them seen only once. Source material: PBMCs. The receptor source for this set is a girl between 2 and 10 years old in good health and CMV-seronegative.

The gene calls are TRBV6-1 and TRBJ2-3; 7 nucleotides match TRBD1. J lost 2 bases, V lost 11 bases, and 10 bases had no gene match. There are 14 residues in the CDR3. Germline values: CDR1 MNHNS, CDR2 SASEGT. CDR3: CAGRRTGYTDTQYF. CDR3 nucleotide sequence: TGTGCCGGCCGCAGGACAGGTTACACAGATACGCAGTATTTT.

The rearrangement joins TRBV5-5 to TRBJ2-3; 9 bases are shared with TRBD2. The CDR3 has 15 residues. V gave up 3 bases and J gave up 4 bases; unmatched junction bases: 6. Germline V lookup: CDR1 SGHKS, CDR2 YYEKEE (reference sequence). CDR3: CASSWAGGRADTQYF. CDR3 DNA sequence: TGTGCCAGCAGCTGGGCGGGAGGGCGGGCAGATACGCAGTATTTT.

The gene calls are TRBV30 and TRBJ2-1; TRBD1 matches at 9 bases. The germline V gene has CDR1 GTSNPN and CDR2 SVGIG (reference sequence). The length of the CDR3 is 16 residues. Unmatched junction bases numbered 8, after V lost 3 bases and J lost 2 bases. CDR3 nucleotides: TGTGCCTGGAGGCTGACAGGGGGAATAGCCTACAATGAGCAGTTCTTC. It codes for CAWRLTGGIAYNEQFF.

This clone has just one count. The V and J genes are TRBV27 and TRBJ2-7; 7 bases are shared with TRBD2. V was pared by 1 base and J by 0 bases, with 9 bases of the junction left unmatched. CDR1 is MNHEY and CDR2 is SMNVEV in the germline V gene (reference sequence). This CDR3 is 17 amino acids long. CDR3 sequence: CASSLLAASGNSYEQYF. For the CDR3, the DNA is TGTGCCAGCAGTTTATTAGCGGCTAGCGGAAACTCCTACGAGCAGTACTTC.

The V gene is TRBV5-5, the J gene TRBJ1-1; 7 nucleotides agree with TRBD1. With V trimmed by 1 base and J by 4 bases, 13 bases remained unmatched. Germline CDR1 and CDR2: SGHKS and YYEKEE (reference sequence). This CDR3 is built from 17 residues. CDR3 coding DNA: TGTGCCAGCAGCTTGAGGGCAGGGGGTCCCCCCAGCACTGAAGCTTTCTTT. Amino acid sequence: CASSLRAGGPPSTEAFF.

V is TRBV19 and J is TRBJ1-2; D is ambiguous. The CDR3 totals 13 residues. Looked up from germline, CDR1 is LNHDA and CDR2 is SQIVND (reference sequence). V was trimmed by 5 bases and J by 8 bases, leaving 15 bases between them. CDR3 in amino acids: CASSSPYPEGYTF. CDR3 bases: TGTGCCAGTAGTTCTCCCTACCCCGAAGGCTACACCTTC.